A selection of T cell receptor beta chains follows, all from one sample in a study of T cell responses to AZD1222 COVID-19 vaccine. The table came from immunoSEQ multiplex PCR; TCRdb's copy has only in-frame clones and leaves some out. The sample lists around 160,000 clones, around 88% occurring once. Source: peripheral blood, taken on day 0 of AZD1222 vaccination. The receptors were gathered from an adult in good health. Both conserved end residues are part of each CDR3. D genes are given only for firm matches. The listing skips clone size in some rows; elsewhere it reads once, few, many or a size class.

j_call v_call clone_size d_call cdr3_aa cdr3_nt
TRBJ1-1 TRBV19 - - CASSAPGRNTEAFF TGTGCCAGTAGTGCCCCAGGGCGGAACACTGAAGCTTTCTTT
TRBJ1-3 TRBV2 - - CASSLQISSGNTIYF TGTGCCAGCAGTTTACAGATCTCCTCTGGAAACACCATATATTTT
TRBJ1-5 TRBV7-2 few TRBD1 CASSPSGTASNQPQHF TGTGCCAGCAGCCCAAGCGGGACAGCGAGCAATCAGCCCCAGCATTTT
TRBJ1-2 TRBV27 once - CASSSPPGDRGYTF TGTGCCAGCAGTTCCCCCCCAGGGGATCGGGGCTACACCTTC
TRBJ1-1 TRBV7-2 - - CASRQAMNTEAFF TGTGCCAGCCGGCAGGCTATGAACACTGAAGCTTTCTTT
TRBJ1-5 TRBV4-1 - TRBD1 CASSREGGQGGNQPQHF TGCGCCAGCAGCCGAGAAGGGGGACAGGGAGGCAATCAGCCCCAGCATTTT
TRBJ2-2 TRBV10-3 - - CAIRDNTVANTGELFF TGTGCCATCAGAGACAATACCGTCGCGAACACCGGGGAGCTGTTTTTT
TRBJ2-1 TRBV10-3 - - CAISERWDNEQFF TGTGCCATCAGTGAGAGGTGGGACAATGAGCAGTTCTTC
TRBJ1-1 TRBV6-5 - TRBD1 CASRRDRENTEAFF TGTGCCAGCAGACGGGACAGGGAGAACACTGAAGCTTTCTTT
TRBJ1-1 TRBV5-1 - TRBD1 CASSLVDRGEAFF TGCGCCAGCAGCTTGGTGGACAGGGGAGAAGCTTTCTTT
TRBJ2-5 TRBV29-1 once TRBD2 CRAGEETQYF TGCAGAGCGGGGGAAGAGACCCAGTACTTC
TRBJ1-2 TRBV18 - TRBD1 CASSAGQGADGYTF TGTGCCAGCTCAGCGGGACAGGGGGCGGATGGCTACACCTTC
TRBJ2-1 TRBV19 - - CASSAYWGEQFF TGTGCCAGTAGTGCCTACTGGGGAGAGCAGTTCTTC
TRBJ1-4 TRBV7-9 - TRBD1 CASSRPGQPNEKLFF TGTGCCAGCAGCAGACCGGGACAGCCTAATGAAAAACTGTTTTTT
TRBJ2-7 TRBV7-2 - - CASSFRGNYEQYF TGTGCCAGCAGCTTCCGGGGTAACTACGAGCAGTACTTC
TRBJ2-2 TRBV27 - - CASSLGQQIKPGGELFF TGTGCCAGCAGTTTAGGTCAACAGATCAAACCGGGCGGGGAGCTGTTTTTT
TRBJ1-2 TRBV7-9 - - CASSLVGTQNGYTF TGTGCCAGCAGCTTAGTTGGGACCCAAAATGGCTACACCTTC
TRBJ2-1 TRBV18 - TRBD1 CASSPPGTGGRIEQFF TGTGCCAGCTCACCACCCGGGACAGGGGGACGAATTGAGCAGTTCTTC
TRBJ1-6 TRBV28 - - CASSSGWDSPLHF TGTGCCAGCAGTTCAGGGTGGGATTCACCCCTCCACTTT
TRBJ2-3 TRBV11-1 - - CASSFSPEPTDTQYF TGTGCCAGCAGCTTCAGTCCGGAGCCCACAGATACGCAGTATTTT
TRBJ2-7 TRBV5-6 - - CASSLEGYREQYF TGTGCCAGCAGCTTAGAAGGGTACCGCGAGCAGTACTTC
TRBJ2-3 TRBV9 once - CASSFAGLTDTQYF TGTGCCAGCAGCTTCGCGGGGCTCACAGATACGCAGTATTTT
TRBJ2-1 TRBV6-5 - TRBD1 CASSTQGRGNEQFF TGTGCCAGCAGCACACAGGGGCGAGGCAATGAGCAGTTCTTC
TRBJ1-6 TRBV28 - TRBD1 CASSPGGASVPPLHF TGTGCCAGCAGCCCAGGGGGCGCTTCGGTGCCACCCCTCCACTTT
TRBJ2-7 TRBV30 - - CAWSVQGYEQYF TGTGCCTGGAGTGTACAGGGCTACGAGCAGTACTTC
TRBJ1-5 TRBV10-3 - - CAIGSGNSNQPQHF TGTGCCATCGGATCAGGTAATAGCAATCAGCCCCAGCATTTT
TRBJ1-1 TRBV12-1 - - CASSSTLTGERHEGNTEAFF TGTGCCAGCAGCTCCACGCTGACAGGGGAGCGTCATGAGGGGAACACTGAAGCTTTCTTT
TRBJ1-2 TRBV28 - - CASKKANYGYTF TGTGCCAGCAAAAAGGCGAACTATGGCTACACCTTC
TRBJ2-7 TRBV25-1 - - CASSGFNSYEQYF TGTGCCAGCAGTGGTTTTAATTCCTACGAGCAGTACTTC
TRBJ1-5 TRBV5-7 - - CASSLVGEGNQPQHF TGTGCCAGCAGCTTGGTGGGGGAAGGCAATCAGCCCCAGCATTTT
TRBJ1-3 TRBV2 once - CASRGARSSGNTIYF TGTGCCAGCAGAGGGGCGAGATCTAGTGGAAACACCATATATTTT
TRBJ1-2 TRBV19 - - CASSIAPRAIFYGYTF TGTGCCAGTAGTATTGCTCCAAGGGCAATCTTCTATGGCTACACCTTC
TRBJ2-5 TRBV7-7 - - CASSLVHGPGGETQYF TGTGCTAGCAGCTTAGTCCATGGTCCAGGCGGAGAGACCCAGTACTTC
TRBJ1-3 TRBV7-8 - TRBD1 CASSPFGTGVPLYGNTIYF TGTGCCAGCAGCCCCTTTGGGACAGGTGTGCCGCTCTACGGAAACACCATATATTTT
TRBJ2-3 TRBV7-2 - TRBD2 CASITGAGGTTDTQYF TGTGCCAGCATCACCGGCGCGGGGGGAACCACAGATACGCAGTATTTT
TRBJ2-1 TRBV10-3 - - CAISVVSERGARAGEQFF TGTGCCATCAGTGTTGTTTCAGAGCGCGGGGCACGGGCAGGGGAGCAGTTCTTC
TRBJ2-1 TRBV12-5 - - CASRGYNEQFF TGTGCTAGTAGGGGGTACAATGAGCAGTTCTTC
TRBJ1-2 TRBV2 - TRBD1 CASYPSPGQGVYGYTF TGTGCCAGTTACCCTTCTCCGGGACAGGGGGTCTATGGCTACACCTTC
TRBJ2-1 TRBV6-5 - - CASSAPGRAYNEQFF TGTGCCAGCTCGGCCCCGGGCAGGGCCTACAATGAGCAGTTCTTC
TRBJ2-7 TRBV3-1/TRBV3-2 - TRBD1 CASSFRDRGEQYF TGTGCCAGCAGCTTCCGGGACAGGGGGGAGCAGTACTTC